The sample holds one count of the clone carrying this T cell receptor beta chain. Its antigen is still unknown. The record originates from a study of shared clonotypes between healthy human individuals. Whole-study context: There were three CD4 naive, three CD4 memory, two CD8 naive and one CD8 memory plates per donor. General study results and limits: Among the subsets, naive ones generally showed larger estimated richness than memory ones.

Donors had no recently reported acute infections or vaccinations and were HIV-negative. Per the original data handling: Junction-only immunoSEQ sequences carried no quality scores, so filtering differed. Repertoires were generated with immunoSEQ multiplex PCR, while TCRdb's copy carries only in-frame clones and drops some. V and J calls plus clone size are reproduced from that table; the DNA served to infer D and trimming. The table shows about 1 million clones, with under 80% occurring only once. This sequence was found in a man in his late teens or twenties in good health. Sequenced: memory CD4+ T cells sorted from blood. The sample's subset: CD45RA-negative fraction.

CDR3 in amino acids: CASSPGLGGTDTQYF. The CDR3 DNA follows: TGTGCCAGCAGCCCCGGACTGGGGGGCACAGATACGCAGTATTTT. The chain couples TRBV14 to TRBJ2-3, with D tentatively TRBD1 or TRBD2 (5 bases each). V gave up 4 bases and J gave up 1 base, with 12 bases separating them. The CDR3 runs 15 residues. The germline gives CDR1 SGHDN, CDR2 FVKESK.